Sequencing of this T cell receptor beta chain was carried out in a study of shared clonotypes between healthy human individuals. Study findings and constraints: Generally, naive subsets (rather than memory subsets) showed larger estimated richness. Represented genetic and exposure-history diversity was restricted by having few donors. Clonotypes which were not shared had lower generation probabilities than clonotypes that all four donors shared.

CDR3 size: 13 residues. Trimming shortened V by 9 bases and J by 1 base, and 12 bases separated the two germline ends. The germline V gene encodes CDR1 WSHSY and CDR2 SAAADI. Assay: immunoSEQ multiplex PCR; the TCRdb copy retains only in-frame clones and omits some. The repertoire includes 2 million to 3 million clones, approximately 94% of them detected once, and more than 0.12% sits in the top ten. To note about this clone: Its antigen is not known.

This clonotype was obtained from a man younger than 35 in good health. The rearrangement joins TRBV10-2 to TRBJ1-1, with D unresolved. Input material: naive CD4+ T cells sorted from blood. Subset described: CD45RA+ positively selected. This chain's CDR3 is CASIRPGNTEAFF. In DNA, the CDR3 is TGCGCCAGTATCAGGCCCGGGAACACTGAAGCTTTCTTT.